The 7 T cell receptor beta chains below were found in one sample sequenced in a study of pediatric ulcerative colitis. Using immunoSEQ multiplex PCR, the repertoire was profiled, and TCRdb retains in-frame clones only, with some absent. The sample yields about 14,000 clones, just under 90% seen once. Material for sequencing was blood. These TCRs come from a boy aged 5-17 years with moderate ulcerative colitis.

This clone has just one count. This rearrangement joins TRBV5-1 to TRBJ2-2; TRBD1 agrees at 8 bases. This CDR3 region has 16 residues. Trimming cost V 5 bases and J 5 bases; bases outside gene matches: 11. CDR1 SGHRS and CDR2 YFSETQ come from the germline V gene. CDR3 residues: CASSSPGGIITGELFF. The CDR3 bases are TGCGCCAGCAGTTCTCCAGGGGGCATTATTACCGGGGAGCTGTTTTTT.

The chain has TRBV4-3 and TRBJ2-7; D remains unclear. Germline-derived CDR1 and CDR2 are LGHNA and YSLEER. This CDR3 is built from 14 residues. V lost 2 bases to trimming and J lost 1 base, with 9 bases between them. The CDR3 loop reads CASSQYRSSYEQYF. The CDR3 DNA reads TGCGCCAGCAGCCAATACAGAAGTTCCTACGAGCAGTACTTC.

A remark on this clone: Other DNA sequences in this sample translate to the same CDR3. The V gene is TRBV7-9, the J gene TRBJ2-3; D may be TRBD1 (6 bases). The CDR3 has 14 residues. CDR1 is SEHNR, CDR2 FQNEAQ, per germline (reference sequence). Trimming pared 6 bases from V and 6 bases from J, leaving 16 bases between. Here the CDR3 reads CASSPMTGVDTQYF. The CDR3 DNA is TGTGCCAGCAGTCCGATGACAGGAGTTGATACGCAGTATTTT.

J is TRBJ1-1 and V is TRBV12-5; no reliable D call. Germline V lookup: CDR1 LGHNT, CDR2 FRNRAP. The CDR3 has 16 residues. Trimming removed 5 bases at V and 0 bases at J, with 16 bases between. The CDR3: CASGPQWAAMNTEAFF. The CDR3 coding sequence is TGTGCTAGTGGTCCCCAGTGGGCCGCGATGAACACTGAAGCTTTCTTT.

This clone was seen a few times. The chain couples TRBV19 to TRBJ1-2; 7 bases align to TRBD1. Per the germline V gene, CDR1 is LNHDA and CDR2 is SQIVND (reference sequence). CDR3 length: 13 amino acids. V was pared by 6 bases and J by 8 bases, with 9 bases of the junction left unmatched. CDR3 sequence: CASRGQVLRGYTF. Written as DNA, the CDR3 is TGTGCCAGTAGAGGACAGGTTTTGCGCGGCTACACCTTC.

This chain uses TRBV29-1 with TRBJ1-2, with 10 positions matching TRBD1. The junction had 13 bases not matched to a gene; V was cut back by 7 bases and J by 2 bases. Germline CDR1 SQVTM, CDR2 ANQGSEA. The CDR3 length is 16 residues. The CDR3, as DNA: TGCAGCGCCAAGACAGGGGGCGGCCTGGGGAACTATGGCTACACCTTC. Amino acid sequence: CSAKTGGGLGNYGYTF.

In DNA form, the CDR3 reads TGTGCCAGCAGCTGGGACGGGCGGGGGAACACTGAAGCTTTCTTT. Its protein product is CASSWDGRGNTEAFF. This chain uses TRBV6-1 with TRBJ1-1; D is perhaps TRBD1 (5 bases). V dropped 6 bases and J dropped 1 base, with 15 bases sitting between them. This CDR3 spans 15 amino acids. The V gene's germline CDR1 is MNHNS and CDR2 SASEGT.